The sequence of this T cell receptor (beta chain) was determined in a study of cytomegalovirus exposure and HLA in healthy donors. Notes on the study in general: In an earlier analysis, in several hundred donors, most V segments appeared productive either ~90% or ~30% of the time.

This clone was recorded only once. What it binds is unknown. The PCR employed 60 Vbeta primers together with 13 Jbeta primers. Sequencing was performed with immunoSEQ multiplex PCR; in TCRdb, only in-frame clones are kept and a portion is missing. The table lists about 120,000 clones, 80% of them singletons. This CDR3 is built from 17 residues. CDR1 SGHNT and CDR2 YYREEE come from the germline V gene (reference sequence). Trimming took 3 bases from V and 4 from J; bases not matched to a gene: 14. Sequences were obtained from PBMCs. The source is a man aged 50 to 59 in good health and CMV-seronegative. The V call is TRBV5-4, the J call TRBJ2-5; 8 bases fit TRBD2. The CDR3 sequence: CASSYGVSGGVGETQYF. CDR3 nucleotide sequence: TGTGCCAGCAGCTATGGGGTATCGGGGGGGGTGGGAGAGACCCAGTACTTC.